The 3 T cell receptor beta chains listed next were all sequenced from one sample in a study of blood T cell repertoires in COVID-19. Only in-frame clones appear in the TCRdb table, and some are missing; sequencing was by immunoSEQ multiplex PCR. The repertoire holds about 210,000 clones, around 86% seen once, with 3% in the top ten. What was sequenced was peripheral blood. The receptors were gathered from a man aged 55 to 70 with acute or convalescent COVID-19.

The chain links TRBV19 to TRBJ2-5; D is unresolved. Germline V gives CDR1 LNHDA, CDR2 SQIVND (reference sequence). The CDR3 spans 12 residues. Between the trimmed V and J ends, which lost 8 bases and 5 bases, there was a span of 12 bases. The CDR3 sequence: CASCSLGETQYF. The CDR3, as DNA: TGTGCCAGTTGCTCCCTCGGGGAGACCCAGTACTTC.

The chain is built from TRBV6-1 and TRBJ2-1, with TRBD2 matching over 10 bases. The ends lost 2 bases at V and 7 bases at J; junction bases unmatched: 5. The CDR3 spans 15 residues. The germline V gene encodes CDR1 MNHNS and CDR2 SASEGT. CDR3: CASSERGSGGNEQFF. As DNA, the CDR3 is TGTGCCAGCAGTGAACGGGGTAGCGGGGGGAATGAGCAGTTCTTC.

The chain employs TRBV24-1 and TRBJ2-7, with no clear D. Germline CDR1 reads KGHDR; CDR2 reads SFDVKD. V lost 1 base and J 1 base, leaving 13 bases between the germline ends. The CDR3 runs to 16 residues. CDR3 residues: CATSDLRREGSYEQYF. The CDR3 DNA follows: TGTGCCACCAGTGATTTAAGGAGAGAAGGTTCCTACGAGCAGTACTTC.